These T cell receptor beta chains were read from a single sample in a study of T cell repertoires in cytomegalovirus infection. Their antigen targets remain unknown. TCRdb reprocessed the reads via MiXCR and lists one record per CDR3 protein. The sample contains approximately 310,000 distinct CDR3 sequences, 20% to 25% of which appear only once. The source material was cultured PBMCs, sampled from culture after CMV antigen stimulation. The receptors shown here come from a human donor in good health (CMV status not recorded). Some clones in this sample may be carry-over from other donors' samples. The CDR3 runs from the conserved cysteine through the conserved F or W. A D gene is named only where the DNA matches it firmly. Not every row has a clone size; where given, it reads once, few, many or a size class.

>-|TRBJ2-3|TRBV20-1|-
CSASVRDNTDTQYF
TGCAGTGCTAGTGTTCGGGATAACACAGATACGCAGTATTTT
>-|TRBJ2-7|TRBV5-1|-
CASSLAGDHEQYF
TGCGCCAGCAGCTTGGCTGGGGATCACGAGCAGTACTTC
>-|TRBJ1-3|TRBV12-3/TRBV12-4|TRBD1
CASSSFWTGLRIASGNTIYF
TGTGCCAGCAGTTCCTTTTGGACAGGTCTACGAATTGCCTCTGGAAACACCATATATTTT
>few|TRBJ2-1|TRBV7-2|TRBD2
CASSAGTSRFSSSYNEQFF
TGTGCCAGCAGCGCAGGGACTAGCAGGTTTTCTAGCTCCTACAATGAGCAGTTCTTC
>-|TRBJ1-1|TRBV7-2|-
CASSLSGGAEAFF
TGTGCCAGCAGCTTGTCCGGGGGGGCTGAAGCTTTCTTT
>few|TRBJ2-4|TRBV7-2|TRBD2
CASSLEGTTLNIQYF
TGTGCCAGCAGCTTAGAGGGGACTACCTTAAACATTCAGTACTTC
>few|TRBJ1-2|TRBV4-2|-
CASSQGPQLQGRSHGYTF
TGTGCCAGCAGCCAAGGCCCCCAATTACAAGGGAGGTCCCATGGCTACACCTTC
>many|TRBJ2-5|TRBV7-8|-
CASSTTRLGRETQYF
TGTGCCAGCAGCACTACACGATTGGGCCGAGAGACCCAGTACTTC
>-|TRBJ2-1|TRBV12-3/TRBV12-4|-
CASSPKDEQFF
TGTGCCAGCAGCCCCAAGGATGAGCAGTTCTTC
>many|TRBJ2-1|TRBV7-8|TRBD2
CASSLSLAGVGNEQFF
TGTGCCAGCAGCCTGTCACTAGCGGGAGTTGGCAATGAGCAGTTCTTC
>-|TRBJ2-7|TRBV6-2/TRBV6-3|TRBD1
CASRDTGDYEQYF
TGTGCCAGCAGGGACACAGGGGACTACGAGCAGTACTTC
>-|TRBJ2-2|TRBV11-2|-
CASSLEGAATGELFF
TGTGCCAGCAGCTTAGAAGGAGCGGCCACCGGGGAGCTGTTTTTT
>few|TRBJ1-2|TRBV7-2|TRBD1
CASSLEGAANYGYTF
TGTGCCAGCAGCTTAGAGGGGGCTGCTAACTATGGCTACACCTTC
>few|TRBJ2-3|TRBV27|TRBD2
CASSSILVAEREGRSIADTQYF
TGTGCCAGCAGCTCCATTTTGGTCGCCGAGCGGGAGGGCCGAAGTATCGCAGATACGCAGTATTTT
>many|TRBJ2-7|TRBV18|TRBD2
CASSPGAGGPYEQYF
TGTGCCAGCTCACCAGGAGCGGGAGGACCCTATGAGCAGTACTTC
>-|TRBJ2-3|TRBV6-2/TRBV6-3|-
CASSYRIGQSTDTQYF
TGTGCCAGCAGTTACAGAATCGGACAGAGCACAGATACGCAGTATTTT
>-|TRBJ2-4|TRBV4-1|TRBD2
CASSHRFSGDFALAKNIQYF
TGCGCCAGCAGCCACCGATTTAGCGGGGATTTTGCCCTAGCCAAAAACATTCAGTACTTC
>-|TRBJ1-2|TRBV19|-
CASSPQGFQGFYGYTF
TGTGCCAGTAGTCCCCAGGGTTTTCAGGGCTTCTATGGCTACACCTTC
>-|TRBJ2-7|TRBV28|-
CASSLYREPYEQYF
TGTGCCAGCAGTCTTTACCGGGAGCCCTACGAGCAGTACTTC
>-|TRBJ1-4|TRBV19|TRBD1
CASSTGGPTNEKLFF
TGTGCCAGTAGCACAGGGGGACCAACTAATGAAAAACTGTTTTTT
>few|TRBJ1-3|TRBV11-2|-
CASSEHDLNWGGNTIYF
TGTGCCAGCAGCGAACATGACCTTAACTGGGGAGGAAACACCATATATTTT
>few|TRBJ1-2|TRBV6-1|TRBD1
CASSTRNRGNYGYTF
TGTGCCAGCAGTACTAGGAACAGGGGCAACTATGGCTACACCTTC
>many|TRBJ2-3|TRBV19|TRBD2
CASSIGPAGLTDTQYF
TGTGCCAGTAGTATAGGCCCAGCGGGGCTCACAGATACGCAGTATTTT
>many|TRBJ1-6|TRBV7-8|-
CASRPFGSSSYNSPLHF
TGTGCCAGCAGACCTTTCGGAAGTAGCTCCTATAATTCACCCCTCCACTTT
>few|TRBJ1-2|TRBV20-1|-
CSASGRQGGFGNRYGYTF
TGCAGTGCTAGTGGTCGCCAGGGAGGCTTTGGGAATCGCTATGGCTACACCTTC
>-|TRBJ2-3|TRBV19|TRBD1
CASSRRRTGASTDTQYF
TGTGCCAGTAGTAGACGACGGACAGGGGCCAGCACAGATACGCAGTATTTT
>many|TRBJ2-5|TRBV4-1|TRBD1
CASSPGSLGTGRETQYF
TGCGCCAGCAGCCCGGGGTCCCTAGGGACAGGGCGTGAGACCCAGTACTTC
>-|TRBJ2-1|TRBV6-8|TRBD2
CASSYTSGPYNEQFF
TGTGCCAGCAGCTACACTAGCGGGCCCTACAATGAGCAGTTCTTC
>-|TRBJ2-1|TRBV7-9|-
CASSLQTSYNEQFF
TGTGCCAGCAGCCTACAGACAAGTTACAATGAGCAGTTCTTC
>-|TRBJ2-1|TRBV25-1|-
CASKPAGAYNEQFF
TGTGCCAGCAAGCCGGCAGGGGCCTACAATGAGCAGTTCTTC
>few|TRBJ2-1|TRBV6-8|TRBD2
CASSRPASGRASYNEQFF
TGTGCCAGCAGCCGCCCCGCCAGCGGGAGGGCCTCCTACAATGAGCAGTTCTTC
>many|TRBJ2-1|TRBV27|-
CASSPTPSGLGQFF
TGTGCCAGCAGCCCCACCCCGAGCGGGCTTGGGCAGTTCTTC
>once|TRBJ1-1|TRBV19|-
CASTRAGSFGFAEAFF
TGTGCCAGTACCAGGGCAGGGTCTTTTGGGTTCGCTGAAGCTTTCTTT
>many|TRBJ2-1|TRBV7-9|TRBD2
CASSFLAGGAGDEQFF
TGTGCCAGCAGCTTCCTAGCGGGGGGGGCGGGCGATGAGCAGTTCTTC
>-|TRBJ2-1|TRBV7-2|-
CASGRGGTSYNEQFF
TGTGCCAGCGGGCGCGGCGGGACCTCCTACAATGAGCAGTTCTTC
>-|TRBJ2-3|TRBV20-1|TRBD2
CSGGGDTDTQYF
TGCAGTGGGGGGGGGGACACAGATACGCAGTATTTT
>few|TRBJ2-1|TRBV5-4|TRBD2
CASSRAGGGNEQFF
TGTGCCAGCAGCCGAGCGGGAGGGGGCAATGAGCAGTTCTTC
>-|TRBJ1-1|TRBV12-3/TRBV12-4|-
CASRAGRSLDRSNTEAFF
TGTGCCAGCAGGGCTGGTCGCTCTCTTGACAGATCGAACACTGAAGCTTTCTTT
>-|TRBJ2-1|TRBV5-1|-
CASSLEAQPGSYNEQFF
TGCGCCAGCAGCTTGGAGGCCCAACCGGGCTCCTACAATGAGCAGTTCTTC
>-|TRBJ2-7|TRBV6-6|TRBD2
CASRLGLAGVYEQYF
TGTGCCAGCAGACTGGGACTAGCGGGAGTCTACGAGCAGTACTTC